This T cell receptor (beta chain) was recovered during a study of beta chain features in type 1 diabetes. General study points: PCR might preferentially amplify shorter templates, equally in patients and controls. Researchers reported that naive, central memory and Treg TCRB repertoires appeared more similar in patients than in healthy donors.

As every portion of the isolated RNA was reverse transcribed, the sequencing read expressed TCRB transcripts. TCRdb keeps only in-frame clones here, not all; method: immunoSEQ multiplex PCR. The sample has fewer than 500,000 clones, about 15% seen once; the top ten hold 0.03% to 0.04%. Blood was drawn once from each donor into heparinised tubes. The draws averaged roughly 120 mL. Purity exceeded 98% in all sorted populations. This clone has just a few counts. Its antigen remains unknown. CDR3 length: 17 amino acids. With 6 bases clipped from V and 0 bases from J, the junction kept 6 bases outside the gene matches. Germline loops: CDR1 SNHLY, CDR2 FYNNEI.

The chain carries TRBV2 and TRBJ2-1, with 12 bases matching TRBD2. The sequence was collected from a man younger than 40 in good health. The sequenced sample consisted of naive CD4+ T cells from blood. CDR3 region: CASRIRLAGDSYNEQFF. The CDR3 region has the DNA TGTGCCAGCAGGATTAGACTAGCGGGAGACTCCTACAATGAGCAGTTCTTC.